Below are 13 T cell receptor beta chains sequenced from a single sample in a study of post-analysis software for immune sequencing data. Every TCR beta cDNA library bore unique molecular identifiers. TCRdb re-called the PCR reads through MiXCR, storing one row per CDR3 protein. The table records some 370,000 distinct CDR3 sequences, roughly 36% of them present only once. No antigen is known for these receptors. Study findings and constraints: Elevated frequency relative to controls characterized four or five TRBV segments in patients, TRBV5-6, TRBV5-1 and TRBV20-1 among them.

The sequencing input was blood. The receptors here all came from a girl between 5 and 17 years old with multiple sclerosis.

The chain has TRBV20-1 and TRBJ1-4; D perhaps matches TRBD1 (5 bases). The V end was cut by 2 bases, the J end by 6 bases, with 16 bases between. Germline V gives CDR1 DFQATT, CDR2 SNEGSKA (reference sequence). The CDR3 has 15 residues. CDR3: CSARPSTVADEKLFF. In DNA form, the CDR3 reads TGCAGTGCTAGACCTTCGACAGTCGCCGATGAAAAACTGTTTTTT.

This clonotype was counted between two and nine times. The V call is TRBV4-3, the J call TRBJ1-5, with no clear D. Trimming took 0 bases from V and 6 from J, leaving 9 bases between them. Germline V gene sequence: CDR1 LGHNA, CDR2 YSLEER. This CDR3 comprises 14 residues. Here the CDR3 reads CASSQDLRGQPQHF. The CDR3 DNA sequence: TGCGCCAGCAGCCAAGATCTCCGGGGTCAGCCCCAGCATTTT.

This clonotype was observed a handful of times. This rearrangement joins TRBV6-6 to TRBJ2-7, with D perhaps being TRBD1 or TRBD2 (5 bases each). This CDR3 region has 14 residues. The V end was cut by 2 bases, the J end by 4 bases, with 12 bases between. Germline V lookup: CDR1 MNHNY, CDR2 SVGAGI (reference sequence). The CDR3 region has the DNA TGTGCCAGCAGTTACGGGGCTGAGGGGTACGAGCAGTACTTC. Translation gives CASSYGAEGYEQYF.

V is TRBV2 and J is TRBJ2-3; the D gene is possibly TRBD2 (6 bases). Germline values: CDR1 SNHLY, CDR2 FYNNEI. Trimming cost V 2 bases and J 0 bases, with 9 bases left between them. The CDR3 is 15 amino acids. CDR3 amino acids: CASSERGTSTDTQYF. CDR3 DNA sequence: TGTGCCAGCAGTGAACGGGGGACGAGCACAGATACGCAGTATTTT.

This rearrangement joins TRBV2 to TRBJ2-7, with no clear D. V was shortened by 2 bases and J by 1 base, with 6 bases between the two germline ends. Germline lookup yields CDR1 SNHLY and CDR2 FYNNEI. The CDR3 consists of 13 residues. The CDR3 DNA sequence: TGTGCCAGCAGTGAACCAGCTTCCTACGAGCAGTACTTC. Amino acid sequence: CASSEPASYEQYF.

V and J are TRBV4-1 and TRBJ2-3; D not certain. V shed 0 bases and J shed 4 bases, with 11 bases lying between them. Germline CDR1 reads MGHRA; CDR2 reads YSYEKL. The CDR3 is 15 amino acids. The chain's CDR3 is CASSQDQWAPDTQYF. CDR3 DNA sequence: TGCGCCAGCAGCCAAGATCAGTGGGCCCCAGATACGCAGTATTTT.

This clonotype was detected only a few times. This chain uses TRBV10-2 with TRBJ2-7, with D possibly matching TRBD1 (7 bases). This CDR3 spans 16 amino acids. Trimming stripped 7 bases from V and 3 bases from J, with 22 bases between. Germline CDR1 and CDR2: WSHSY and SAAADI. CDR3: CASIRDRTRGRYEQYF. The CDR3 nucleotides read TGCGCCAGCATAAGGGACAGAACTCGGGGGCGCTACGAGCAGTACTTC.

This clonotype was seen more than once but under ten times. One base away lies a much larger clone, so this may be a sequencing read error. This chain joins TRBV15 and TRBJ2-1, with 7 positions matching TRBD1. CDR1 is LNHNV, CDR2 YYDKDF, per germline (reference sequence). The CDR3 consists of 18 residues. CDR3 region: CATSRDWFRGRTYDEQFF. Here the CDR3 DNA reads TGTGCCACCAGCAGAGATTGGTTTAGGGGGCGGACCTACGATGAGCAGTTCTTC.

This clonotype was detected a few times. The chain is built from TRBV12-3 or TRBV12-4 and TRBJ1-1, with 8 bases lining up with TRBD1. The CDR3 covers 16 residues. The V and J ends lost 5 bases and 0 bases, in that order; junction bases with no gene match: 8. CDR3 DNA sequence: TGTGCCAGCAGTCCCCGGACAGGGATCATGAACACTGAAGCTTTCTTT. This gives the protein CASSPRTGIMNTEAFF.

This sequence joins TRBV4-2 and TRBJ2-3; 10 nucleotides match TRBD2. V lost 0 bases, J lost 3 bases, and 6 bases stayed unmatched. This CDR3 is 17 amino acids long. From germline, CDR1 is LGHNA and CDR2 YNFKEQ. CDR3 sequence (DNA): TGTGCCAGCAGCCAAGAATGGAGTAGCGGGGGGACAGATACGCAGTATTTT. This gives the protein CASSQEWSSGGTDTQYF.

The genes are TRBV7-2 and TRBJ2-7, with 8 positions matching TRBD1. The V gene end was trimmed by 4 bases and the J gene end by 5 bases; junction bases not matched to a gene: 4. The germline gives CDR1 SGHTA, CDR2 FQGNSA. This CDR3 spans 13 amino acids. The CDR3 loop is CASSSQGADEQYF. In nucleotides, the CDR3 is TGTGCCAGCAGCTCTCAGGGGGCCGACGAGCAGTACTTC. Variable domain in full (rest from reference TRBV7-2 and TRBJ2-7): GAGVSQSPSNKVTEKGKDVELRCDPISGHTALYWYRQSLGQGLEFLIYFQGNSAPDKSGLPSDRFSAERTGGSVSTLTIQRTQQEDSAVYLCASSSQGADEQYFGPGTRLTVT.

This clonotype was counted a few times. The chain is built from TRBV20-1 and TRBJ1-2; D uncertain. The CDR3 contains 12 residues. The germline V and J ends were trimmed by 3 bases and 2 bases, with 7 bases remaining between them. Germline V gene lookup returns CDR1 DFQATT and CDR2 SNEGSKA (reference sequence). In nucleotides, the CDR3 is TGCAGTGCTAGCTCGGTGAACTATGGCTACACCTTC. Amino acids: CSASSVNYGYTF.

The CDR3 protein is CASSAGASTDTQYF. CDR3 sequence (DNA): TGCGCCAGCAGTGCAGGGGCTAGCACAGATACGCAGTATTTT. The chain links TRBV10-2 to TRBJ2-3, with D maybe TRBD1 (6 bases). Germline assignment: CDR1 WSHSY and CDR2 SAAADI. CDR3 length: 14 amino acids. V gave up 4 bases and J gave up 0 bases, with 8 bases separating them.